Below are 20 T cell receptor beta chains sequenced from a single sample in a study of a mutant IDH1 vaccine in newly diagnosed glioma. These receptors lack a known antigen. Measured with immunoSEQ multiplex PCR; TCRdb has only the in-frame clones, and not every one. The sample consists of some 130,000 clones, just under 80% of them appearing once. Time point reported: week 11, during vaccination. The vaccine gave 300 ug of a 20-mer mutant IDH1 peptide subcutaneously per dose. Sample: PBMCs, taken from a glioma patient whose treatment included an IDH1 peptide vaccine. The receptors originated from a man aged 40-55 years with glioma.

V usage is TRBV27 and J usage is TRBJ2-1, with 9 bases matching TRBD2. Germline V gives CDR1 MNHEY, CDR2 SMNVEV (reference sequence). Unmatched junction bases numbered 10, after V lost 6 bases and J lost 7 bases. The CDR3 sequence is 15 residues long. CDR3 loop: CASRNIAGARNEQFF. In DNA, the CDR3 is TGTGCCAGCAGGAACATAGCGGGGGCTAGGAATGAGCAGTTCTTC.

The rearrangement joins TRBV10-3 to TRBJ2-1; D gene uncertain. This CDR3 has 13 amino acids. The ends were cut back, 4 bases at V and 5 bases at J, with 9 bases in the middle. Germline V gives CDR1 ENHRY, CDR2 SYGVKD. The CDR3 nucleotides read TGTGCCATCAGTGGGAGTCCGAACAATGAGCAGTTCTTC. This codes for CAISGSPNNEQFF.

The chain joins TRBV5-5 to TRBJ2-3; D is possibly TRBD1 or TRBD2 (5 bases each). Germline CDR1 and CDR2: SGHKS and YYEKEE (reference sequence). The V gene lost 0 bases and the J gene lost 14 bases, with 19 bases spanning the gap. The CDR3 totals 14 residues. CDR3 DNA: TGTGCCAGCAGCTTGGAGACGGGGCGGCTGTTGTCGTATTTT. Encoded protein: CASSLETGRLLSYF. Using reference TRBV5-5 and TRBJ2-3 for the parts outside the CDR3, the full variable domain is DAGVTQSPTHLIKTRGQQVTLRCSPISGHKSVSWYQQVLGQGPQFIFQYYEKEERGRGNFPDRFSARQFPNYSSELNVNALLLGDSALYLCASSLETGRLLSYFGPGTRLTVL.

The V gene is TRBV4-3, the J gene TRBJ1-5; 9 bases map to TRBD1. With V trimmed by 4 bases and J by 0 bases, 13 bases remained unmatched. Germline V gene data show CDR1 as LGHNA and CDR2 as YSLEER. The CDR3 has 19 residues. CDR3 residues: CASSRDPPGQGGSNQPQHF. The DNA of the CDR3 is TGCGCCAGCAGCCGAGACCCCCCGGGACAGGGAGGTAGCAATCAGCCCCAGCATTTT.

The genes are TRBV25-1 and TRBJ2-7; either TRBD1 or TRBD2 may fit D (5 bases each). The CDR3 covers 11 residues. Germline V gene data show CDR1 as MGHDK and CDR2 as SYGVNS. The ends were cut back, 3 bases at V and 12 bases at J, with 12 bases in the middle. The CDR3 DNA reads TGTGCCAGCAGTGAGTTGACAGCGGTGTACTTC. It encodes CASSELTAVYF.

This clone was seen only once. This chain joins TRBV5-5 and TRBJ2-1; D is unresolved. V lost 4 bases, J lost 2 bases, and 10 bases lay in between. Germline lookup yields CDR1 SGHKS and CDR2 YYEKEE (reference sequence). The CDR3 is made up of 14 amino acids. The CDR3 nucleotides are TGTGCCAGCAGCCCCTCGGAGCCCTACAATGAGCAGTTCTTC. This sequence encodes CASSPSEPYNEQFF.

In this sample, this clone turned up a few times. The genes are TRBV2 and TRBJ1-5; D remains ambiguous. Trimming stripped 7 bases from V and 4 bases from J, with 14 bases between. The germline gives CDR1 SNHLY, CDR2 FYNNEI. The CDR3 totals 14 residues. The CDR3 region is CASMPVSRNQPQHF. The CDR3 region has the DNA TGTGCCAGCATGCCGGTGTCAAGGAATCAGCCCCAGCATTTT.

In the case of this clone: A junction boundary mismatches the germline segment, possibly from a read error. The chain has TRBV5-6 and TRBJ2-3; tentatively, D is TRBD1 (5 bases). CDR1 is SGHDT and CDR2 is YYEEEE in the germline V gene. The CDR3 length is 14 residues. This CDR3 is CASRLGLHTDTQYF. As DNA, the CDR3 is TGTGCCAGCAGATTGGGGCTTCACACAGATACGCAGTATTTT.

V is TRBV5-6 and J is TRBJ2-3; D is unclear. CDR1 is SGHDT, CDR2 YYEEEE, per germline. V was shortened by 5 bases and J by 0 bases, with 7 bases between the two germline ends. The CDR3 runs to 13 residues. This chain's CDR3 is CASRGRSTDTQYF. The CDR3 DNA reads as TGTGCCAGCAGAGGACGGAGCACAGATACGCAGTATTTT.

This clone appeared a single time. Here the CDR3 DNA reads TGTGCCAGCAGTGTCGGGGTCTCGGGTTATAATTCACCCCTCCACTTT. Protein: CASSVGVSGYNSPLHF. The V and J genes are TRBV2 and TRBJ1-6; no clear D. The germline V and J ends were trimmed by 4 bases and 4 bases, with 14 bases remaining between them. Looked up from germline, CDR1 is SNHLY and CDR2 is FYNNEI. The CDR3 runs to 16 residues.

This clone was detected only once. The chain has TRBV6-5 and TRBJ2-2; weak D call: TRBD2 (6 bases). The germline V gene has CDR1 MNHEY and CDR2 SVGAGI. The V end lost 0 bases, the J end lost 4 bases, and 12 bases lay between the germline ends. CDR3 length: 16 residues. The CDR3 protein is CASSYSFGTVTGELFF. The DNA of the CDR3 is TGTGCCAGCAGTTACTCATTCGGGACTGTCACCGGGGAGCTGTTTTTT.

V is TRBV6-5 and J is TRBJ2-5; D not resolved. V was pared by 2 bases and J by 2 bases, with 0 bases between. This CDR3 has 11 residues. Germline values: CDR1 MNHEY, CDR2 SVGAGI. CDR3 protein: CASSYQETQYF. The CDR3 DNA is TGTGCCAGCAGTTACCAAGAGACCCAGTACTTC.

The V and J genes are TRBV23-1 and TRBJ1-5, with D possibly matching TRBD1 (6 bases). TRBV23-1 is reported as an ORF; its role is uncertain. The germline V and J ends were trimmed by 6 bases and 1 base, with 19 bases remaining between them. The CDR3 runs to 17 residues. The CDR3 nucleotides read TGCGCCAGCAGAGCCACGGGCCTGAGGGGGAGCAATCAGCCCCAGCATTTT. Amino acid sequence: CASRATGLRGSNQPQHF.

V is TRBV6-1 and J is TRBJ1-5, with D uncertain. The CDR3 runs to 16 residues. The ends were cut back, 2 bases at V and 1 base at J, with 12 bases in the middle. Germline lookup yields CDR1 MNHNS and CDR2 SASEGT. The chain's CDR3 is CASSEFWEWSNQPQHF. The CDR3 DNA is TGTGCCAGCAGTGAATTCTGGGAGTGGAGCAATCAGCCCCAGCATTTT.

J is TRBJ2-1 and V is TRBV4-3, with 8 positions matching TRBD2. Germline lookup yields CDR1 LGHNA and CDR2 YSLEER. The J segment lost 9 bases and the V segment lost 4 bases, leaving 8 bases of the junction unmatched. The length of the CDR3 is 14 residues. The DNA of the CDR3 is TGCGCCAGCAGCCTAGGACTAGCCGGTGGTGAGCAGTTCTTC. Translated, it gives CASSLGLAGGEQFF.

The J gene is TRBJ2-6, the V gene TRBV7-2, with 8 bases lining up with TRBD2. The germline CDR1 and CDR2 sequences are SGHTA and FQGNSA. The CDR3 extends over 16 amino acids. V was pared by 5 bases and J by 0 bases, with 3 bases of the junction left unmatched. CDR3 DNA: TGTGCCAGCAGCGAGAGCGGGGGCTCTGGGGCCAACGTCCTGACTTTC. This sequence encodes CASSESGGSGANVLTF.

The table lists this clone with a count of one. This chain joins TRBV9 and TRBJ1-2; D call uncertain. Trimming removed 3 bases from V and 4 bases from J, with 10 bases in between. Germline V gene sequence: CDR1 SGDLS, CDR2 YYNGEE. The CDR3 length is 13 residues. The CDR3: CASSAESGYGYTF. The CDR3 DNA reads as TGTGCCAGCAGCGCCGAATCCGGCTATGGCTACACCTTC. The entire variable domain, with the rest obtained from reference TRBV9 and TRBJ1-2, is as follows: DSGVTQTPKHLITATGQRVTLRCSPRSGDLSVYWYQQSLDQGLQFLIQYYNGEERAKGNILERFSAQQFPDLHSELNLSSLELGDSALYFCASSAESGYGYTFGSGTRLTVV.

This clone turned up a few times. The V call is TRBV7-2, the J call TRBJ2-7, with D unresolved. This CDR3 is 11 amino acids long. V was cut by 5 bases and J by 6 bases, with 8 bases left in between. CDR1 is SGHTA and CDR2 is FQGNSA in the germline V gene. The CDR3: CASSEIREQYF. The DNA for the CDR3 is TGTGCCAGCAGCGAAATTCGCGAGCAGTACTTC.

This chain connects TRBV2 to TRBJ2-7; TRBD2 agrees at 13 bases. After removal of 6 bases from V and 0 bases from J, the junction contained 8 bases not matched to a gene. Germline V lookup: CDR1 SNHLY, CDR2 FYNNEI. The CDR3 spans 17 residues. The CDR3 nucleotides are TGTGCCAGCAGCGCCGGGACTAGCGGGGCCCTCTCCTACGAGCAGTACTTC. As protein: CASSAGTSGALSYEQYF.

CDR3 residues: CASSTLGQGKIDYGYTF. The CDR3 DNA reads TGTGCCAGCAGTACCCTGGGACAGGGGAAGATTGACTATGGCTACACCTTC. This chain links TRBV5-4 with TRBJ1-2; 10 bases agree with TRBD1. CDR1 and CDR2 from the germline V gene are SGHNT and YYREEE (reference sequence). The V segment lost 5 bases and the J segment 3 bases; nucleotides outside the gene matches: 13. The CDR3 loop spans 17 amino acids.